A selection of T cell receptor beta chains follows, all from one sample in a study of Ad26.COV2.S vaccination and SARS-CoV-2 variants. TCRdb's table, derived via immunoSEQ multiplex PCR, lists solely in-frame clones and lacks some. The sample holds about 400,000 clones, around 93% seen once. The specimen comprised peripheral blood, sampled in a trial of Ad26.COV2.S vaccine versus placebo. The receptor set was obtained from a person aged 18-65 years who received the Ad26.COV2.S COVID-19 vaccine or a placebo. Each CDR3 is given with its conserved first and last residue. D genes are given only for firm matches. Clone size is stated in some rows and not others, as once, few, many or a class when expanded.

CDR3aa,CDR3nt,j_gene,v_gene,abundance,d_gene
CASSQEPNTFSGNTIYF,TGCGCCAGCAGCCAAGAACCCAACACGTTCTCTGGAAACACCATATATTTT,TRBJ1-3,TRBV4-3,.,.
CSVVLLEHSYEQYF,TGCAGCGTTGTTCTCCTCGAGCACTCCTACGAGCAGTACTTC,TRBJ2-7,TRBV29-1,.,.
CASSSPKGQGFNEKLFF,TGTGCCAGCAGTTCTCCAAAGGGGCAGGGATTCAATGAAAAACTGTTTTTT,TRBJ1-4,TRBV6-2/TRBV6-3,.,.
CASSLGRAGGIDEQFF,TGTGCCAGCAGCTTAGGTCGAGCGGGGGGGATCGATGAGCAGTTCTTC,TRBJ2-1,TRBV11-3,.,TRBD2
CASSMGTDNQPQHF,TGTGCCAGCTCAATGGGGACAGATAATCAGCCCCAGCATTTT,TRBJ1-5,TRBV18,.,TRBD1
CASSLTLPYEQYF,TGCGCCAGCAGCCTGACCTTACCTTACGAGCAGTACTTC,TRBJ2-7,TRBV4-1,once,.
CASSLAWARGPTEAFF,TGTGCCAGCAGCTTGGCGTGGGCCAGGGGGCCAACTGAAGCTTTCTTT,TRBJ1-1,TRBV5-8,.,TRBD1
CASSPTYSGNTIYF,TGTGCCAGCTCACCAACGTACTCTGGAAACACCATATATTTT,TRBJ1-3,TRBV18,once,.
CASSQGQGRGGELFF,TGTGCCAGCAGCCAAGGTCAAGGACGGGGCGGGGAGCTGTTTTTT,TRBJ2-2,TRBV3-1/TRBV3-2,.,.
CASSQGTPGQIPVNYGYTF,TGCGCCAGCAGCCAAGGGACTCCGGGACAGATCCCGGTTAACTATGGCTACACCTTC,TRBJ1-2,TRBV4-3,once,TRBD1
CSASNRDEQYF,TGCAGTGCTAGTAACAGGGACGAGCAGTACTTC,TRBJ2-7,TRBV20-1,.,.
CASSTGDTEAFF,TGCGCCAGCAGTACGGGGGACACTGAAGCTTTCTTT,TRBJ1-1,TRBV5-1,.,.
CASSYSRTGGSGELFF,TGTGCCAGCAGTTACTCTCGCACAGGGGGCTCCGGGGAGCTGTTTTTT,TRBJ2-2,TRBV6-2/TRBV6-3,.,TRBD1
CASSKRRGSYNEQFF,TGTGCCAGCAGCAAAAGGCGGGGGAGCTACAATGAGCAGTTCTTC,TRBJ2-1,TRBV21-1,.,.
CASSTPGGSYEQYF,TGTGCCAGCAGTACCCCCGGTGGTTCTTACGAGCAGTACTTC,TRBJ2-7,TRBV6-5,once,.
CASYRGNEQYF,TGTGCCAGCTACAGGGGTAACGAGCAGTACTTC,TRBJ2-7,TRBV5-6,.,TRBD1
CASSPGATGGAGSPLHF,TGCGCCAGCAGCCCCGGCGCCACAGGGGGTGCAGGCTCACCCCTCCACTTT,TRBJ1-6,TRBV5-1,.,TRBD1
CASSPSGGTSGANVLTF,TGTGCCAGCAGTCCAAGCGGGGGGACCTCTGGGGCCAACGTCCTGACTTTC,TRBJ2-6,TRBV27,.,TRBD2
CASSPPDSPTDTQYF,TGTGCCAGCAGTCCGCCGGACAGCCCTACAGATACGCAGTATTTT,TRBJ2-3,TRBV6-5,.,.
CASSQDAQGNYEQYF,TGCGCCAGCAGCCAAGATGCACAGGGAAACTACGAGCAGTACTTC,TRBJ2-7,TRBV4-3,once,.
CASSQGSPNTIYF,TGTGCCAGCAGCCAAGGCTCGCCCAACACCATATATTTT,TRBJ1-3,TRBV3-1/TRBV3-2,.,.
CATSSYVTSYEQYF,TGTGCCACCAGCAGCTACGTGACATCCTACGAGCAGTACTTC,TRBJ2-7,TRBV15,.,.
CASSEAASGATGETQYF,TGTGCCAGCAGTGAAGCGGCTAGCGGGGCAACAGGAGAGACCCAGTACTTC,TRBJ2-5,TRBV2,.,TRBD2
CASSLRLTGETQYF,TGTGCCAGCAGCTTACGCCTGACGGGAGAGACCCAGTACTTC,TRBJ2-5,TRBV7-8,.,.
CASSVQGGVGYTF,TGTGCCAGCAGCGTACAGGGTGGCGTGGGCTACACCTTC,TRBJ1-2,TRBV7-9,.,.
CASSPGLANNEQFF,TGTGCCAGCAGCCCAGGACTAGCGAATAATGAGCAGTTCTTC,TRBJ2-1,TRBV11-3,.,TRBD2
CASSYSFLAGELTDTQYF,TGTGCCAGCAGTTACTCTTTCCTAGCGGGGGAGCTGACAGATACGCAGTATTTT,TRBJ2-3,TRBV6-2/TRBV6-3,.,TRBD2
CSASSSGEIYGSPLHF,TGCAGTGCTAGTAGTTCAGGGGAGATTTATGGTTCACCCCTCCACTTT,TRBJ1-6,TRBV20-1,.,.
CASSQDDRTLGYEQYF,TGCGCCAGCAGCCAGGATGACAGAACGCTAGGCTACGAGCAGTACTTC,TRBJ2-7,TRBV4-3,.,.
CSATGFVETQYF,TGCAGCGCTACAGGCTTCGTGGAGACCCAGTACTTC,TRBJ2-5,TRBV29-1,.,.
CAWEGGIGELFF,TGTGCCTGGGAAGGGGGAATCGGGGAGCTGTTTTTT,TRBJ2-2,TRBV30,few,.
CASSFGGGSDYGYTF,TGTGCCAGCAGCTTCGGGGGGGGCTCAGACTATGGCTACACCTTC,TRBJ1-2,TRBV5-4,.,.
CASSLGPRYKETQYF,TGTGCCAGCAGCCTTGGACCCCGATACAAAGAGACCCAGTACTTC,TRBJ2-5,TRBV28,.,.
CASSPAGQGSYEQYF,TGTGCCAGCTCACCAGCGGGACAGGGTTCCTACGAGCAGTACTTC,TRBJ2-7,TRBV18,.,TRBD1
CASSQGISGANVLTF,TGTGCCAGCAGCCAAGGGATTTCTGGGGCCAACGTCCTGACTTTC,TRBJ2-6,TRBV3-1/TRBV3-2,.,.
CASSQEPGTEAFF,TGCGCCAGCAGCCAAGAACCAGGCACTGAAGCTTTCTTT,TRBJ1-1,TRBV4-3,.,.
CASSLSVGKRVGYTF,TGTGCCAGCAGCTTATCGGTTGGCAAAAGGGTCGGCTACACCTTC,TRBJ1-2,TRBV7-2,.,.
CASSLVLANTEAFF,TGTGCCAGCAGCTTAGTTTTAGCGAACACTGAAGCTTTCTTT,TRBJ1-1,TRBV7-9,.,.
CASSPSVGGNIQYF,TGTGCCAGCAGCCCCTCCGTGGGTGGAAACATTCAGTACTTC,TRBJ2-4,TRBV6-6,few,.
CASSQSPGTVVSYTF,TGCGCCAGCAGCCAGAGTCCCGGGACAGTTGTATCCTACACCTTC,TRBJ1-2,TRBV4-1,.,TRBD1
CASTLGLADSYNEQFF,TGCGCCAGCACCCTGGGACTAGCGGACTCCTACAATGAGCAGTTCTTC,TRBJ2-1,TRBV10-2,.,TRBD2
CASSFGTGSNQPQHF,TGTGCCAGCAGCTTCGGGACGGGGAGCAATCAGCCCCAGCATTTT,TRBJ1-5,TRBV7-9,few,.
CASSLYLAGGQETQYF,TGTGCCAGCAGCTTGTATCTAGCGGGGGGCCAAGAGACCCAGTACTTC,TRBJ2-5,TRBV7-2,once,TRBD2
CASSSGTGKAGNTIYF,TGTGCCAGCAGCTCCGGGACAGGGAAAGCTGGAAACACCATATATTTT,TRBJ1-3,TRBV5-4,.,TRBD1
CASSPPVLTDTQYF,TGTGCCAGCTCACCACCGGTTCTCACAGATACGCAGTATTTT,TRBJ2-3,TRBV18,.,.
CASSRRGTSGEYNEQFF,TGTGCCAGCTCGCGAAGAGGGACTAGCGGAGAGTACAATGAGCAGTTCTTC,TRBJ2-1,TRBV18,.,TRBD2
CASSVGSGNYGYTF,TGTGCCAGCAGCGTAGGATCCGGGAACTATGGCTACACCTTC,TRBJ1-2,TRBV9,.,.
CASSQSGLPSSYNEQFF,TGCGCCAGCAGTCAATCCGGACTCCCTAGCTCCTACAATGAGCAGTTCTTC,TRBJ2-1,TRBV23-1,once,.
CASSLVGSVPSGANVLTF,TGTGCCAGCAGTTTAGTCGGTTCAGTCCCCTCTGGGGCCAACGTCCTGACTTTC,TRBJ2-6,TRBV28,.,.
CSVRPVVQSYF,TGCAGTGTCAGACCTGTGGTTCAGTCCTACTTC,TRBJ2-7,TRBV20-1,.,.
CASSRTGWGTEAFF,TGTGCCAGCAGTAGGACAGGGTGGGGTACTGAAGCTTTCTTT,TRBJ1-1,TRBV27,.,TRBD1
CASGGWGETQYF,TGTGCCAGCGGGGGATGGGGAGAGACCCAGTACTTC,TRBJ2-5,TRBV3-1/TRBV3-2,once,.
CASSPTHYVFHEQYF,TGTGCCAGCAGCCCTACCCATTACGTATTCCACGAGCAGTACTTC,TRBJ2-7,TRBV11-2,.,.
CASSSTALAKNIQYF,TGTGCCAGCAGTTCGACGGCCCTAGCCAAAAACATTCAGTACTTC,TRBJ2-4,TRBV28,.,.
CASSTSRAQETQYF,TGTGCCAGCAGCACTAGCAGAGCCCAAGAGACCCAGTACTTC,TRBJ2-5,TRBV7-2,.,.
CASSIDLGTANTGELFF,TGTGCCAGTAGTATAGATCTCGGGACGGCGAACACCGGGGAGCTGTTTTTT,TRBJ2-2,TRBV19,.,.